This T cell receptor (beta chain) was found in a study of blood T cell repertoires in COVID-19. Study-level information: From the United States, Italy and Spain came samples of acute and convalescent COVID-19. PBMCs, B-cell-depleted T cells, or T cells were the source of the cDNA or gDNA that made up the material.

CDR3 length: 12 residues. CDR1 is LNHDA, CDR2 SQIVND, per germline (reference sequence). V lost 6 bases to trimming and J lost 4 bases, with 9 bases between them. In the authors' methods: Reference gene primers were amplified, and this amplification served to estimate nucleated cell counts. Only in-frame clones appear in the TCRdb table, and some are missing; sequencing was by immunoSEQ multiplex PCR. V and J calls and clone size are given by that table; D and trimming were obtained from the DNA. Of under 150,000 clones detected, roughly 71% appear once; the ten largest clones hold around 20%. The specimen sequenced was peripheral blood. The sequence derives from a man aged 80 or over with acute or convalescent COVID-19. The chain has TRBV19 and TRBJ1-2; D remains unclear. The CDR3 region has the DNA TGTGCCAGTAGGGGCGACCTCTATGGCTACACCTTC. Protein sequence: CASRGDLYGYTF.